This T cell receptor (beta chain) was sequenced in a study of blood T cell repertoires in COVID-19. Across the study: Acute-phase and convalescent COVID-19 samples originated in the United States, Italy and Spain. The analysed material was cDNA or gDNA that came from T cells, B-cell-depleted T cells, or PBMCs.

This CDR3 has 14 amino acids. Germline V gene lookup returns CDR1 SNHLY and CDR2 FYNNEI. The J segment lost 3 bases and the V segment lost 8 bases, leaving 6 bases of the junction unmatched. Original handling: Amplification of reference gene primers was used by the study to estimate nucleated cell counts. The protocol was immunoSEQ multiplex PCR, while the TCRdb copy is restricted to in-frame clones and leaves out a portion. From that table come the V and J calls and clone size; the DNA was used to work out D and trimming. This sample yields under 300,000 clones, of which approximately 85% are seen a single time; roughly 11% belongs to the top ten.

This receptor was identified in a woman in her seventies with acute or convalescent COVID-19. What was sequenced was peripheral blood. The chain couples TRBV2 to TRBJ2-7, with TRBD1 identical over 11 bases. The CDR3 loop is CASGPGTGGYEQYF. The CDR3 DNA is TGTGCCAGCGGACCCGGGACAGGGGGCTACGAGCAGTACTTC.